This T cell receptor beta chain was sequenced for a study of blood T cell repertoires in COVID-19. About the study: Sites across the United States, Italy and Spain contributed samples from acute and convalescent COVID-19. Sample material is recorded as cDNA or gDNA derived from T cells, B-cell-depleted T cells, or PBMCs.

Original methodology: From reference gene primer amplification, estimates of nucleated cell counts were derived. Libraries were prepared by immunoSEQ multiplex PCR; TCRdb keeps only in-frame clonotypes and omits some of them. V and J calls and clone size are those listed in that table; D and trimming were worked out from the DNA. This table has roughly 68,000 clones, 89% appearing once. CDR3 length: 14 residues. V was pared by 2 bases and J by 7 bases, with 9 bases between. Germline V gives CDR1 KGHSH, CDR2 LQKENI. The sequencing input was peripheral blood. The origin of this receptor is a woman aged 45-65 years with active COVID-19. The chain links TRBV18 to TRBJ1-6; D call uncertain. The CDR3 coding sequence is TGTGCCAGCTCACCAATTTTACAGAATTCACCCCTCCACTTT. Translating it yields CASSPILQNSPLHF.